The 18 T cell receptor beta chains listed next were all sequenced from one sample in a study of cytomegalovirus exposure and HLA in healthy donors. In the PCR, 60 Vbeta and 13 Jbeta primers were used. TCRdb's copy holds only in-frame clones and misses some; the assay was immunoSEQ multiplex PCR. The repertoire holds under 200,000 clones, with 60% to 85% as singletons. The specimen was PBMCs. These receptors were collected from a man aged 30 to 39 in good health and CMV-seropositive.

The chain is built from TRBV6-5 and TRBJ1-4, with D uncertain. This CDR3 has 13 residues. With 4 bases removed from V and 9 bases from J, the gap between germline ends came to 12 bases. Germline V gene data show CDR1 as MNHEY and CDR2 as SVGAGI. CDR3 sequence reads: CASSSPGEKKLFF. The CDR3 nucleotides read TGTGCCAGCAGTTCCCCCGGTGAGAAAAAACTGTTTTTT.

In DNA form, the CDR3 reads TGTGCCAGCAGCTTAGCGGGGCGGGGGGGCCGTGAAGATACGCAGTATTTT. It is translated as CASSLAGRGGREDTQYF. The chain joins TRBV7-2 to TRBJ2-3; 9 positions match TRBD2. The CDR3 consists of 17 residues. Germline loops: CDR1 SGHTA, CDR2 FQGNSA. V was clipped by 0 bases and J by 5 bases; unmatched bases: 9.

The chain combines TRBV4-3 with TRBJ2-7; TRBD1 agrees at 10 bases. The CDR3 contains 16 residues. The germline V gene has CDR1 LGHNA and CDR2 YSLEER. After removal of 0 bases from V and 2 bases from J, the junction contained 4 bases not matched to a gene. CDR3 sequence (DNA): TGCGCCAGCAGCCAAGAATGGGACAGGGGCGCCTACGAGCAGTACTTC. As protein: CASSQEWDRGAYEQYF.

This clone occurred a few times. This chain connects TRBV27 to TRBJ2-2; a possible D gene is TRBD2 (6 bases). The germline V gene has CDR1 MNHEY and CDR2 SMNVEV (reference sequence). This CDR3 is 14 amino acids long. Trimming cost V 3 bases and J 6 bases, with 11 bases left between them. The CDR3 loop reads CASSFAGGAGELFF. Here the CDR3 DNA reads TGTGCCAGCAGTTTTGCCGGAGGGGCCGGGGAGCTGTTTTTT.

This clone has only a few counts. The rearrangement uses TRBV15 and TRBJ2-7; D is perhaps TRBD1 (6 bases). The CDR3 is 12 residues long. CDR1 is LNHNV and CDR2 is YYDKDF in the germline V gene (reference sequence). V lost 5 bases and J 5 bases, leaving 10 bases between the germline ends. The CDR3 spells CATSQTGNEQYF. DNA for the CDR3: TGTGCCACCAGCCAAACAGGGAACGAGCAGTACTTC. Complete variable domain (other parts from reference TRBV15 and TRBJ2-7): DAMVIQNPRYQVTQFGKPVTLSCSQTLNHNVMYWYQQKSSQAPKLLFHYYDKDFNNEADTPDNFQSRRPNTSFCFLDIRSPGLGDTAMYLCATSQTGNEQYFGPGTRLTVT.

V usage is TRBV13 and J usage is TRBJ2-3; D gene unclear. V lost 5 bases to trimming and J lost 4 bases, with 13 bases between them. CDR3 length equals 14 residues. Germline loops: CDR1 PRHDT, CDR2 FYEKMQ (reference sequence). CDR3 in DNA: TGTGCCAGCAGCCCAACGGTGCGCCCAGATACGCAGTATTTT. Amino acid sequence: CASSPTVRPDTQYF. Using reference TRBV13 and TRBJ2-3 for the parts outside the CDR3, the full variable domain is AAGVIQSPRHLIKEKRETATLKCYPIPRHDTVYWYQQGPGQDPQFLISFYEKMQSDKGSIPDRFSAQQFSDYHSELNMSSLELGDSALYFCASSPTVRPDTQYFGPGTRLTVL.

The chain combines TRBV7-2 with TRBJ2-5, with D possibly TRBD2 on 6 matching bases. V was cut by 3 bases and J by 3 bases, with 8 bases left in between. There are 13 residues in the CDR3. CDR1 is SGHTA and CDR2 is FQGNSA in the germline V gene. CDR3: CASSFTGEETQYF. In nucleotides, the CDR3 is TGTGCCAGCAGCTTTACGGGGGAAGAGACCCAGTACTTC.

The DNA of the CDR3 is TGTGCCAGCAGCGTAGGTCTAGATTATTACAATGAGCAGTTCTTC. Its protein is CASSVGLDYYNEQFF. The V call is TRBV9, the J call TRBJ2-1; D call uncertain. Deletions cut 0 bases from V and 4 bases from J, with 11 bases between. Germline V gene lookup returns CDR1 SGDLS and CDR2 YYNGEE. The CDR3 contains 15 residues.

This chain links TRBV7-9 with TRBJ2-2, with D possibly being TRBD2 (5 bases). Trimming took 5 bases from V and 1 from J, leaving 11 bases between them. The CDR3 totals 15 residues. Per germline, CDR1 SEHNR and CDR2 FQNEAQ (reference sequence). This chain's CDR3 is CASSLRAGNTGELFF. The CDR3 DNA sequence: TGTGCCAGCAGCCTGAGGGCAGGGAACACCGGGGAGCTGTTTTTT.

This chain links TRBV5-1 with TRBJ2-2, with 8 bases lining up with TRBD2. The ends lost 3 bases at V and 3 bases at J; junction bases unmatched: 10. Germline V gene sequence: CDR1 SGHRS, CDR2 YFSETQ. The CDR3 is made up of 17 amino acids. DNA for the CDR3: TGCGCCAGCAGCTCCCTCGGCGGGGGGCTCGACACCGGGGAGCTGTTTTTT. It specifies CASSSLGGGLDTGELFF. Drawing the rest from reference TRBV5-1 and TRBJ2-2, the complete variable domain is KAGVTQTPRYLIKTRGQQVTLSCSPISGHRSVSWYQQTPGQGLQFLFEYFSETQRNKGNFPGRFSGRQFSNSRSEMNVSTLELGDSALYLCASSSLGGGLDTGELFFGEGSRLTVL.

This chain uses TRBV30 with TRBJ1-2; 8 positions agree with TRBD1. This CDR3 comprises 15 residues. Looked up from germline, CDR1 is GTSNPN and CDR2 is SVGIG (reference sequence). The J segment lost 0 bases and the V segment lost 2 bases, leaving 5 bases of the junction unmatched. CDR3 residues: CAWSPQGAANYGYTF. Written as DNA, the CDR3 is TGTGCCTGGAGTCCTCAGGGGGCGGCTAACTATGGCTACACCTTC.

This chain links TRBV5-4 with TRBJ2-6; D remains ambiguous. Germline V gives CDR1 SGHNT, CDR2 YYREEE (reference sequence). The ends were cut back, 0 bases at V and 0 bases at J, with 7 bases in the middle. There are 16 residues in the CDR3. The CDR3 region has the DNA TGTGCCAGCAGCTTGGATCGGTACTCTGGGGCCAACGTCCTGACTTTC. Its protein product is CASSLDRYSGANVLTF.

This clone has a handful of counts. The chain couples TRBV6-5 to TRBJ1-1; D possibly corresponds to TRBD1 (6 bases). CDR3 size: 14 residues. V lost 6 bases and J lost 5, with 16 bases in between. The germline V gene encodes CDR1 MNHEY and CDR2 SVGAGI. In DNA form, the CDR3 reads TGTGCCAGCAGCCTACAGGGTCGGGGTACTGAAGCTTTCTTT. Protein sequence: CASSLQGRGTEAFF.

This rearrangement joins TRBV5-4 to TRBJ2-3; 11 nucleotides match TRBD1. Germline V lookup: CDR1 SGHNT, CDR2 YYREEE (reference sequence). The CDR3 runs 14 residues. V was pared by 5 bases and J by 6 bases, with 5 bases of the junction left unmatched. For the CDR3, the DNA is TGTGCCAGCAGGGGGGGACAGGGGGTGGATACGCAGTATTTT. Translated: CASRGGQGVDTQYF.

The V gene is TRBV7-8, the J gene TRBJ1-1, with 9 positions matching TRBD1. The CDR3 is 15 amino acids. V lost 6 bases to trimming and J lost 5 bases; unmatched junction nucleotides: 10. In germline, CDR1 is SGHVS, CDR2 FQNEAQ. The CDR3 loop reads CASRSGGQGGTEAFF. The DNA for the CDR3 is TGTGCCAGCAGGTCAGGGGGACAGGGAGGGACTGAAGCTTTCTTT.

CDR3 bases: TGTGCCAGCAGTTTTACTGGGACAGGGGGTACTGAAGCTTTCTTT. Its translation: CASSFTGTGGTEAFF. The chain employs TRBV27 and TRBJ1-1; 11 nucleotides match TRBD1. The CDR3 contains 15 residues. The V gene end was trimmed by 3 bases and the J gene end by 5 bases; junction bases not matched to a gene: 5. Germline CDR1 MNHEY, CDR2 SMNVEV (reference sequence).

This clone was found a few times. The genes are TRBV14 and TRBJ2-7; 7 bases are shared with TRBD1. The trim removed 4 bases at V and 4 bases at J, leaving 4 bases unmatched. CDR3 size: 13 residues. The germline V gene encodes CDR1 SGHDN and CDR2 FVKESK. This chain's CDR3 is CASSRTTGYEQYF. The CDR3 nucleotides are TGTGCCAGCAGCCGCACGACAGGGTACGAGCAGTACTTC.

This clone was recorded a few times. The rearrangement uses TRBV5-4 and TRBJ1-1; D unclear. This CDR3 is 13 amino acids long. The germline V gene encodes CDR1 SGHNT and CDR2 YYREEE (reference sequence). V lost 1 base and J lost 1, with 5 bases in between. The CDR3 nucleotides are TGTGCCAGCAGCTTGTTTCAGAACACTGAAGCTTTCTTT. Its translation: CASSLFQNTEAFF.